These 24 T cell receptor beta chains share one sample of origin, sequenced in a study of blood T cell repertoires in COVID-19. Profiled with immunoSEQ multiplex PCR; TCRdb holds only in-frame clones, not every one. The sample includes about 300,000 clones, around 89% of them seen just once. Sequenced input: PBMCs or T cells enriched from blood (not recorded which). These receptors originate from a woman aged 18-29 years with acute COVID-19.

V and J are TRBV7-9 and TRBJ1-5, with TRBD1 matching over 9 bases. The CDR3 runs 14 residues. V was clipped by 4 bases and J by 11 bases; unmatched bases: 9. Germline V lookup: CDR1 SEHNR, CDR2 FQNEAQ (reference sequence). CDR3 coding DNA: TGTGCCAGCAGCTCGTCCCGGGACAGGGCAGCCCAGCATTTT. It translates to CASSSSRDRAAQHF.

This chain joins TRBV6-5 and TRBJ2-7; D remains ambiguous. The germline V and J ends were trimmed by 0 bases and 2 bases, with 5 bases remaining between them. The CDR3 has 13 amino acids. Germline V CDR1 and CDR2: MNHEY, SVGAGI. The chain's CDR3 is CASSYSQTYEQYF. CDR3 in DNA: TGTGCCAGCAGTTACTCACAGACCTACGAGCAGTACTTC.

The chain has TRBV28 and TRBJ1-1, with D possibly matching TRBD1 (5 bases). The CDR3 has 15 amino acids. Germline values: CDR1 MDHEN, CDR2 SYDVKM. The germline V and J ends were trimmed by 2 bases and 4 bases, with 14 bases remaining between them. DNA for the CDR3: TGTGCCAGCAGTTTAGGGCGGGGACGGAGCACTGAAGCTTTCTTT. Translated, it gives CASSLGRGRSTEAFF. The variable domain in full, with the rest retrieved from reference TRBV28 and TRBJ1-1, is DVKVTQSSRYLVKRTGEKVFLECVQDMDHENMFWYRQDPGLGLRLIYFSYDVKMKEKGDIPEGYSVSREKKERFSLILESASTNQTSMYLCASSLGRGRSTEAFFGQGTRLTVV.

The gene calls are TRBV11-2 and TRBJ2-1; TRBD2 matches at 10 bases. V lost 4 bases to trimming and J lost 6 bases; unmatched junction nucleotides: 12. The germline CDR1 and CDR2 sequences are SGHAT and FQNNGV. The CDR3 spans 17 residues. CDR3 in DNA: TGTGCCAGCAGCTCCGCTAGCGGGAGTCTTGTCCCCAATGAGCAGTTCTTC. This codes for CASSSASGSLVPNEQFF.

The chain recombines TRBV18 with TRBJ1-2; 8 bases agree with TRBD1. Per germline, CDR1 KGHSH and CDR2 LQKENI. The CDR3 length is 17 residues. V lost 3 bases and J lost 4; bases outside the gene matches: 13. The CDR3 spells CASSPLSGTGSTYGYTF. The CDR3 DNA follows: TGTGCCAGCTCACCGCTTAGTGGGACAGGTTCCACCTATGGCTACACCTTC. The entire variable domain, with the rest obtained from reference TRBV18 and TRBJ1-2, is as follows: NAGVMQNPRHLVRRRGQEARLRCSPMKGHSHVYWYRQLPEEGLKFMVYLQKENIIDESGMPKERFSAEFPKEGPSILRIQQVVRGDSAAYFCASSPLSGTGSTYGYTFGSGTRLTVV.

The gene calls are TRBV18 and TRBJ2-6, with 8 bases that match TRBD1. Germline loops: CDR1 KGHSH, CDR2 LQKENI. J gave up 2 bases and V 3 bases, and 9 bases lay outside the gene matches. The CDR3 is 18 amino acids. CDR3 sequence (DNA): TGTGCCAGCTCACCCAATGGCAGGGGGCAGGCTGGGGCCAACGTCCTGACTTTC. It is translated as CASSPNGRGQAGANVLTF.

The CDR3 reads CASSPPGTTYNEQFF. Here the CDR3 DNA reads TGTGCCAGCAGCCCACCCGGGACTACCTACAATGAGCAGTTCTTC. The V call is TRBV7-3, the J call TRBJ2-1; 7 nucleotides align to TRBD2. The germline V gene encodes CDR1 SGHTA and CDR2 FQGTGA. The CDR3 covers 15 residues. With 5 bases clipped from V and 2 bases from J, the junction kept 6 bases outside the gene matches. The entire variable domain, with the rest obtained from reference TRBV7-3 and TRBJ2-1, is as follows: GAGVSQTPSNKVTEKGKYVELRCDPISGHTALYWYRQSLGQGPEFLIYFQGTGAADDSGLPNDRFFAVRPEGSVSTLKIQRTERGDSAVYLCASSPPGTTYNEQFFGPGTRLTVL.

The chain combines TRBV7-2 with TRBJ2-7, with 8 bases fitting TRBD2. Trimming removed 5 bases from V and 2 bases from J; junction bases left unmatched: 8. Germline values: CDR1 SGHTA, CDR2 FQGNSA. CDR3 length: 15 residues. The CDR3 DNA reads TGTGCCAGCAGCAGATTAGCGGGACCAACCTACGAGCAGTACTTC. This codes for CASSRLAGPTYEQYF.

The sample holds many counts of this clone. This chain joins TRBV4-1 and TRBJ1-5; maybe TRBD1 (6 bases). The CDR3 length is 14 residues. V dropped 0 bases and J dropped 6 bases, with 9 bases sitting between them. Germline V lookup: CDR1 MGHRA, CDR2 YSYEKL. CDR3 nucleotide sequence: TGCGCCAGCAGCCAAGAAACAGGGCCTCAGCCCCAGCATTTT. The encoded protein is CASSQETGPQPQHF.

The chain has TRBV2 and TRBJ2-5, with D uncertain. The length of the CDR3 is 15 residues. The germline V gene encodes CDR1 SNHLY and CDR2 FYNNEI. Trimming removed 2 bases at V and 4 bases at J, with 14 bases between. The CDR3 nucleotides are TGTGCCAGCAGTGAAAAAGAGAGCCGAGGAGAGACCCAGTACTTC. Its translation: CASSEKESRGETQYF.

Only one count was recorded for this clone. This sequence joins TRBV5-1 and TRBJ1-1, with D tentatively TRBD1 (5 bases). Germline V gives CDR1 SGHRS, CDR2 YFSETQ. V dropped 1 base and J dropped 2 bases, with 9 bases sitting between them. This CDR3 comprises 14 residues. In DNA form, the CDR3 reads TGCGCCAGCAGCTTGAGACAGACAAACACTGAAGCTTTCTTT. This gives the protein CASSLRQTNTEAFF. Supplemented by reference TRBV5-1 and TRBJ1-1, the full variable domain reads KAGVTQTPRYLIKTRGQQVTLSCSPISGHRSVSWYQQTPGQGLQFLFEYFSETQRNKGNFPGRFSGRQFSNSRSEMNVSTLELGDSALYLCASSLRQTNTEAFFGQGTRLTVV.

V and J are TRBV11-2 and TRBJ2-3; 7 bases map to TRBD2. After removal of 5 bases from V and 2 bases from J, the junction contained 13 bases not matched to a gene. CDR1 SGHAT and CDR2 FQNNGV come from the germline V gene. CDR3 length equals 17 residues. This chain's CDR3 is CASSPPGPSGATDTQYF. The CDR3 DNA reads as TGTGCCAGCAGCCCTCCAGGCCCTAGCGGTGCCACAGATACGCAGTATTTT.

The chain has TRBV27 and TRBJ1-1, with D possibly being TRBD1 (5 bases). The germline V gene encodes CDR1 MNHEY and CDR2 SMNVEV (reference sequence). Trimming removed 8 bases at V and 5 bases at J, with 9 bases between. The CDR3 runs 11 residues. The DNA of the CDR3 is TGTGCCAGCGGGGGGGTAACTGAAGCTTTCTTT. Encoded protein: CASGGVTEAFF.

The chain joins TRBV28 to TRBJ2-3; TRBD1 matches at 7 bases. The CDR3 extends over 14 amino acids. From germline, CDR1 is MDHEN and CDR2 SYDVKM. Losses at the gene ends were 7 bases for V and 2 bases for J; bases not matched to a gene: 6. In DNA, the CDR3 is TGTGCCAGCAACCAGGACAGGTTCACAGATACGCAGTATTTT. This gives the protein CASNQDRFTDTQYF.

The V and J genes are TRBV6-5 and TRBJ1-1, with 7 positions matching TRBD1. CDR1 and CDR2 (germline): MNHEY, SVGAGI. J gave up 6 bases and V 0 bases, and 7 bases lay outside the gene matches. The length of the CDR3 is 15 residues. CDR3 bases: TGTGCCAGCAGTTACTCGAGAGGGGGCGCTGCTGAAGCTTTCTTT. Translation gives CASSYSRGGAAEAFF.

The chain is built from TRBV9 and TRBJ2-7, with D maybe TRBD2 (5 bases). CDR1 SGDLS and CDR2 YYNGEE come from the germline V gene. The V gene lost 0 bases and the J gene lost 3 bases, with 19 bases spanning the gap. This CDR3 is 17 amino acids long. CDR3 amino acids: CASSVGGRSAKFYEQYF. CDR3 DNA: TGTGCCAGCAGCGTAGGAGGGAGATCGGCAAAGTTCTACGAGCAGTACTTC.

The rearrangement joins TRBV19 to TRBJ2-1, with D tentatively TRBD2 (6 bases). The V end was cut by 9 bases, the J end by 6 bases, with 12 bases between. The CDR3 is 12 residues long. The germline V gene encodes CDR1 LNHDA and CDR2 SQIVND (reference sequence). The DNA of the CDR3 is TGTGCCAGCAAAAGCGGGTTCAATGAGCAGTTCTTC. As protein: CASKSGFNEQFF.

The rearrangement joins TRBV28 to TRBJ2-5, with 8 bases identical to TRBD1. Germline lookup yields CDR1 MDHEN and CDR2 SYDVKM. The CDR3 extends over 14 amino acids. J gave up 2 bases and V 6 bases, and 5 bases lay outside the gene matches. CDR3 protein: CASSGGQGQETQYF. The CDR3 DNA reads as TGTGCCAGCAGCGGCGGACAGGGACAAGAGACCCAGTACTTC.

The chain employs TRBV10-2 and TRBJ2-7; TRBD2 agrees at 13 bases. V was clipped by 10 bases and J by 4 bases; unmatched bases: 7. Germline CDR1 and CDR2: WSHSY and SAAADI. The CDR3 is 14 residues long. CDR3 nucleotide sequence: TGCGCCACCCGGACTAGCGGGAGTGGGTACGAGCAGTACTTC. As protein: CATRTSGSGYEQYF.

The CDR3 is CASTETASKDRPQHF. Written as DNA, the CDR3 is TGTGCCAGCACCGAGACAGCTTCCAAGGATAGGCCCCAGCATTTT. This chain connects TRBV28 to TRBJ1-5; possibly TRBD1 for D (5 bases). The CDR3 runs 15 residues. Germline V gives CDR1 MDHEN, CDR2 SYDVKM. The ends were cut back, 7 bases at V and 9 bases at J, with 22 bases in the middle.

The chain is built from TRBV10-1 and TRBJ1-2; 8 bases are a match to TRBD1. V shed 10 bases and J 4 bases; nucleotides not matched to a gene: 14. Germline V lookup: CDR1 WNHNN, CDR2 SYGVQD (reference sequence). The CDR3 has 15 residues. CDR3 bases: TGCGCCATCATGGGGCCAGGGGGCGGAGTCTATGGCTACACCTTC. The encoded protein is CAIMGPGGGVYGYTF.

This chain links TRBV3-1 (or the pseudogene TRBV3-2) with TRBJ1-3; the D is unclear. The CDR3 consists of 14 residues. CDR1 is LGHDT, CDR2 YNNKEL, per germline (reference sequence). V was trimmed by 1 base and J by 5 bases, leaving 9 bases between them. CDR3 residues: CASSQGVTRNTIYF. The CDR3 DNA follows: TGTGCCAGCAGCCAAGGCGTAACCCGAAACACCATATATTTT.

The V and J genes are TRBV5-1 and TRBJ2-7; TRBD1 might be the D (5 bases). This CDR3 contains 12 residues. Germline CDR1 reads SGHRS; CDR2 reads YFSETQ. Trimming removed 7 bases from V and 6 bases from J, with 14 bases in between. The CDR3 loop reads CASLSGSGEQYF. CDR3 DNA sequence: TGCGCCAGCCTTTCAGGGTCGGGCGAGCAGTACTTC.

This rearrangement joins TRBV7-2 to TRBJ1-1; 7 bases are shared with TRBD1. V was pared by 5 bases and J by 1 base, with 4 bases of the junction left unmatched. The V gene's germline CDR1 is SGHTA and CDR2 FQGNSA. This CDR3 has 14 amino acids. The CDR3 coding sequence is TGTGCCAGCAGCCCTTGGGACAGGAACACTGAAGCTTTCTTT. This sequence encodes CASSPWDRNTEAFF.